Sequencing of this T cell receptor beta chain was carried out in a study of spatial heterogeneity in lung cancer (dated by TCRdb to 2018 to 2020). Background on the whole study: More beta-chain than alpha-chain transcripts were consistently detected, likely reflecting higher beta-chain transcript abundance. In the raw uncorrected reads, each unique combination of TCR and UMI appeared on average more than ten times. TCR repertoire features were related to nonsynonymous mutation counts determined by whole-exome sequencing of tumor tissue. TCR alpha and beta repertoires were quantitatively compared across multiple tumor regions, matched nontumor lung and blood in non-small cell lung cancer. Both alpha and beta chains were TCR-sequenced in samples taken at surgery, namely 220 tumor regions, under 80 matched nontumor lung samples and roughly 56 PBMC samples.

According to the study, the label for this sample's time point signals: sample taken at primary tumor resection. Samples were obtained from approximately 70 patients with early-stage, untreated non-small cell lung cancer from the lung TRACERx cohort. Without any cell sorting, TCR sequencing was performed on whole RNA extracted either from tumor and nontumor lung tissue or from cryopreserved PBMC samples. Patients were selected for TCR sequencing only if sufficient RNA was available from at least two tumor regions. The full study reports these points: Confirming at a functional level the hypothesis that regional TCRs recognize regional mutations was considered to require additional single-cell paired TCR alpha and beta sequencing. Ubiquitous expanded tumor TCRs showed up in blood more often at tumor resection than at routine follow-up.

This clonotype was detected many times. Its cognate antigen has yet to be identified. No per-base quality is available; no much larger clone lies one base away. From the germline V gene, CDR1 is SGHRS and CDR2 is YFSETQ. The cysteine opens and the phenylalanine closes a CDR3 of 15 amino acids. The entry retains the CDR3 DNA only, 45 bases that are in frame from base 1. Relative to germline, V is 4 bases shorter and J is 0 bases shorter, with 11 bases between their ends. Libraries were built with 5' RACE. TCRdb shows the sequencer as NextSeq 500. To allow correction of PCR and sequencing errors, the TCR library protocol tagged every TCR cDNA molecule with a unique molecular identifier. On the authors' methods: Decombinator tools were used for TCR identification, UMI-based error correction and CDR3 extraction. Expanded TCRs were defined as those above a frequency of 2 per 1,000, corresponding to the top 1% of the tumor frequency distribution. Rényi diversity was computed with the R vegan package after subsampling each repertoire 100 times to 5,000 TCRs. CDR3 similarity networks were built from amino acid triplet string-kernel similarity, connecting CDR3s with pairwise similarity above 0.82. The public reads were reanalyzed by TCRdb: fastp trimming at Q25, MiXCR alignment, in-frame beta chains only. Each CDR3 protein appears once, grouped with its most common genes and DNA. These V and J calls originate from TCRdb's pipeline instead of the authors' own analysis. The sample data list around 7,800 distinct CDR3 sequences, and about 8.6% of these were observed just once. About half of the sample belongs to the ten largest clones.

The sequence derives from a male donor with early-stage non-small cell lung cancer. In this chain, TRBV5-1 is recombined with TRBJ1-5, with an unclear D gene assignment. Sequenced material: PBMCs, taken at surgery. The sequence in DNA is TGCGCCAGCAGCCCCGGAGGAGATAGCAATCAGCCCCAGCATTTT. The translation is CASSPGGDSNQPQHF.